A selection of T cell receptor beta chains follows, all from one sample in a study of Ad26.COV2.S vaccination and SARS-CoV-2 variants. Data came from immunoSEQ multiplex PCR; TCRdb stores just in-frame clones and leaves some out. The table includes 450,000 to 550,000 clones, about 88% detected once. Material: peripheral blood, obtained in a trial of Ad26.COV2.S vaccine versus placebo. All receptors derive from a person between 18 and 65 years old who received the Ad26.COV2.S COVID-19 vaccine or a placebo. Each CDR3 is given with its conserved first and last residue. The D gene is left open where the match is weak. Size is stated for part of the rows, as once, few or many counts, or as a class when the clone is expanded.

size,D,J,V,DNA,CDR3
.,.,TRBJ2-3,TRBV7-9,TGTGCCAGCAGCTTAGGAGGGACAGATACGCAGTATTTT,CASSLGGTDTQYF
once,TRBD2,TRBJ2-1,TRBV27,TGTGCCAGCAGTTTATTGGGTAGCGGGAATGGTGAGCAGTTCTTC,CASSLLGSGNGEQFF
.,.,TRBJ1-1,TRBV30,TGTGCCTGGAGTGTCTTCCTCCAGGGAGAGACTGAAGCTTTCTTT,CAWSVFLQGETEAFF
.,.,TRBJ1-5,TRBV5-5,TGTGCCAGCAGCTTGGCTCCTTTTGCGGGCGGGGGGGGCAATCAGCCCCAGCATTTT,CASSLAPFAGGGGNQPQHF
.,.,TRBJ2-7,TRBV15,TGTGCCACCAGCAGAGGGACAGTCTACGAGCAGTACTTC,CATSRGTVYEQYF
.,.,TRBJ2-6,TRBV19,TGTGCCAGTAGTATGGAGGCCGGCTCTGGGGCCAACGTCCTGACTTTC,CASSMEAGSGANVLTF
.,.,TRBJ2-5,TRBV12-5,TGTGCTAGTGCCCCCCGACAGAGCGGGCAAGAGACCCAGTACTTC,CASAPRQSGQETQYF
.,TRBD2,TRBJ2-1,TRBV7-2,TGTGCCAGCAGCTCCTCAGGCGCGGGGGGTCTTGAGCAGTTCTTC,CASSSSGAGGLEQFF
.,.,TRBJ2-2,TRBV7-9,TGTGCCAGCAGCCCCCTTGGGTGGAGAACCGGGGAGCTGTTTTTT,CASSPLGWRTGELFF
.,.,TRBJ2-7,TRBV7-9,TGTGCCAGCAGCTTAGTAACCTGGGTGCAGTACTTC,CASSLVTWVQYF
.,TRBD1,TRBJ1-1,TRBV15,TGTGCCACCGACCGGGACAGGGGAGCTTTCTTT,CATDRDRGAFF
.,.,TRBJ1-1,TRBV7-8,TGTGCCAGCAGCTTAGATTGGCAGGCAGCTTTCTTT,CASSLDWQAAFF
.,TRBD2,TRBJ2-1,TRBV28,TGTGCCAGCAGTTTCCGGGGCGGGAGGCCACTCTACAATGAGCAGTTCTTC,CASSFRGGRPLYNEQFF
.,TRBD1,TRBJ1-2,TRBV15,TGTGCCACCAGCAGAGTAGCAGGGGGCGCGGGGGGCTACACCTTC,CATSRVAGGAGGYTF
.,.,TRBJ2-7,TRBV28,TGTGCCAGCAGTTTCCACACCTACGAGCAGTACTTC,CASSFHTYEQYF
.,TRBD1,TRBJ2-3,TRBV18,TGTGCCAGCTCACTTGGACAGGGTCGCACAGATACGCAGTATTTT,CASSLGQGRTDTQYF
.,.,TRBJ1-5,TRBV6-1,TGTGCCAGCAGTGAAGGGAGGTTGGTGAGGGGTAGCAATCAGCCCCAGCATTTT,CASSEGRLVRGSNQPQHF
once,.,TRBJ2-7,TRBV4-3,TGCGCCAGCAGCCAGCCGGGACCGTTTGGGCGTGGCGAGCAGTACTTC,CASSQPGPFGRGEQYF
.,.,TRBJ1-2,TRBV4-1,TGCGCCAGCAGCCACCAGGGGAACTATGGCTACACCTTC,CASSHQGNYGYTF
.,TRBD1,TRBJ1-1,TRBV5-1,TGCGCCAGCAGCTTGGCCCCACGGGGAGGGGACAGGGGGGAAGTCACTGAAGCTTTCTTT,CASSLAPRGGDRGEVTEAFF
.,.,TRBJ1-5,TRBV6-6,TGTGCCAGTGGGAACAATCAGCCCCAGCATTTT,CASGNNQPQHF
.,.,TRBJ2-5,TRBV14,TGTGCCAGCAGCCAAGAACTCCTGCCTCTAGCGTACACGCAAGAGACCCAGTACTTC,CASSQELLPLAYTQETQYF
.,.,TRBJ1-1,TRBV29-1,TGCAGCGTCGCCCTTCGTTTCTCGAACACTGAAGCTTTCTTT,CSVALRFSNTEAFF
.,.,TRBJ2-7,TRBV4-2,TGTGCCAGCAGCCTACCGGGACTGATCTACGAGCAGTACTTC,CASSLPGLIYEQYF
.,.,TRBJ1-5,TRBV2,TGTGCCAGCAGTGATAATACGGCTTATAGCAATCAGCCCCAGCATTTT,CASSDNTAYSNQPQHF
.,.,TRBJ2-5,TRBV6-5,TGTGCCAGCAGACAGGGACGGCTGTACTTC,CASRQGRLYF
.,TRBD1,TRBJ1-5,TRBV4-1,TGCGCCAGCAGCCCGACAGGGAAACAGCCCCAGCATTTT,CASSPTGKQPQHF
.,.,TRBJ2-2,TRBV5-1,TGCGCCAGCAGCCATGCGGGCGCGGGGCCGAACACCGGGGAGCTGTTTTTT,CASSHAGAGPNTGELFF
few,.,TRBJ1-2,TRBV10-1,TGCGCCAGTCCAGTGCGGACGAACTATGGCTACACCTTC,CASPVRTNYGYTF
once,.,TRBJ1-1,TRBV5-1,TGCGCCAGCAGCTCAAAGACACTCCCCTCGAGTTCTGAAGCTTTCTTT,CASSSKTLPSSSEAFF
.,.,TRBJ2-1,TRBV5-1,TGCGCCAGCAACTCTAGAGGCGGGGGCCCCGACTCCTACAATGAGCAGTTCTTC,CASNSRGGGPDSYNEQFF
.,.,TRBJ1-4,TRBV28,TGTGCCAGCACCCCCTTGGCGTGGGGGGCGGATGAAAAACTGTTTTTT,CASTPLAWGADEKLFF
few,.,TRBJ1-2,TRBV5-6,TGTGCCAGCAGCTTTGGTCGGGATGGCTACACCTTC,CASSFGRDGYTF
.,.,TRBJ1-6,TRBV15,TGTGCCACCAGCAGAGATCGTACAGGGTTCAATTCACCCCTCCACTTT,CATSRDRTGFNSPLHF